This T cell receptor beta chain is drawn from a study of blood T cell repertoires in COVID-19. Whole-study context: Collection of acute and convalescent COVID-19 samples took place in the United States, Italy and Spain. PBMCs, B-cell-depleted T cells, or T cells were the source of the cDNA or gDNA that made up the material.

TCRdb keeps only in-frame clones here, not all; method: immunoSEQ multiplex PCR. This sample carries about 58,000 clones, 78% of them seen once, and the ten largest clones take roughly 5.3%. In its sample, this clone was seen once. V shed 2 bases and J 3 bases; nucleotides not matched to a gene: 1. The CDR3 extends over 13 amino acids. The germline gives CDR1 SGHDT, CDR2 YYEEEE. The sequence was obtained from a human donor in a cohort sampled during active COVID-19. J is TRBJ2-7 and V is TRBV5-6; 8 nucleotides match TRBD1. The sequenced sample consisted of peripheral blood. CDR3 sequence reads: CASSFGTGYEQYF. CDR3 DNA sequence: TGTGCCAGCAGCTTCGGGACAGGCTACGAGCAGTACTTC.